The T cell receptor (beta chain) described here comes from a study of blood T cells in healthy people across ages. The second PCR ran about 6 to 12 cycles with a sample-barcoded 5' primer and J-beta primers. TCRdb ran MiXCR on the 5' RACE reads and lists one entry per CDR3 protein. Of approximately 360,000 distinct CDR3 sequences in the sample, 52% were seen once. The CDR3 is 12 amino acids. From germline, CDR1 is SGHTA and CDR2 FQGNSA. Trimming pared 2 bases from V and 5 bases from J, leaving 7 bases between. Input material: blood. This receptor was identified in a man between 60 and 75 years old in good health. This sequence joins TRBV7-2 and TRBJ2-7; D is unclear. This CDR3 is CASSLRLNEQYF. DNA for the CDR3: TGTGCCAGCAGCTTACGGCTAAACGAGCAGTACTTC.